This TCR beta chain was sequenced in a study of blood T cells in healthy people across ages. PBMCs were isolated at a quantity of at least 6 million per sample. This CDR3 comprises 12 residues. The V and J ends lost 9 bases and 0 bases respectively, with 7 bases between them. To note about this clonotype: Its antigen is not known.

Alongside a J-beta primer mix, a sample-barcoded 5' primer served in a second PCR lasting roughly 7 to 11 cycles. TCRdb re-derived calls from the 5' RACE reads in MiXCR, one entry per CDR3 protein. The sample consists of roughly 830,000 distinct CDR3 sequences, about 59% of them appearing once. Study observations and caveats: PBMCs went unsorted, and a conclusive naive versus antigen-experienced comparison was therefore prevented. Naive T cell percentage strongly correlated with TCR beta diversity.

The material sequenced was blood. This chain links TRBV12-3 or TRBV12-4 with TRBJ2-3; D remains ambiguous. The receptor's source is a man aged 30-40 years in good health. The CDR3 region has the DNA TGTGCCAGTTCAAAAAGCACAGATACGCAGTATTTT. Translated, it gives CASSKSTDTQYF.